One sample yielded the 11 T cell receptor beta chains listed below, sequenced in a study of CD8+ T cells in alopecia areata. Sequencing relied on a cDNA template that was reverse transcribed from extracted RNA. TCRdb's table, derived via immunoSEQ multiplex PCR, lists solely in-frame clones and lacks some. The sample holds about 110,000 clones, and no clone turns up only once. Sequences were obtained from lesional skin. The receptors stem from a C3H/HeJ mouse with alopecia areata. The mice in this strain carry MHC haplotype H2-k.

Concerning this clone: All gene names here are mouse names. The sequenced fragment ends 4 residues before the CDR3 boundary, so the rest is inferred from the germline J gene. The genes are TRBV1 and TRBJ2-1; D might be TRBD2 (6 bases). The ends were cut back, 0 bases at V and 4 bases at J, with 10 bases in the middle. This CDR3 contains 15 residues. CDR1 is NSQYPW and CDR2 is LRSPGD in the germline V gene (reference sequence). The sequenced CDR3 bases are TGCACCTGCAGTGCAGATCTGGGGCCGTATGCT. This encodes CTCSADLGPYA. The CDR3, in full, reads CTCSADLGPYAEQFF.

As for this clone: The genes and germline here are from mouse. Read data end 4 residues before the CDR3 end; the end is taken from the germline J gene. This same CDR3 is encoded by further DNA sequences in the sample. The rearrangement joins TRBV14 to TRBJ2-7, with 11 bases lining up with TRBD2. The V gene's germline CDR1 is SGHDT and CDR2 FRDEAV. This CDR3 spans 14 amino acids. The CDR3 region is CASSPGLGGYEQYF. The CDR3 bases that were read are TGTGCCAGCAGCCCCGGACTGGGGGGTTAT.

This clone has just a few counts. These gene names are mouse names. Read coverage stops 4 residues before the CDR3 terminus; the germline J gene supplies the remainder. The genes are TRBV13-1 and TRBJ1-1; unclear D gene. Germline values: CDR1 NSHNY, CDR2 SYGAGN. Trimming stripped 2 bases from V and 0 bases from J, with 8 bases between. There are 14 residues in the CDR3. Partial CDR3 DNA: TGTGCCAGCAGTGAACGACTAGCAAACACA. Its translation: CASSERLANT. The whole CDR3 sequence reads CASSERLANTEVFF.

This clone was found many times. Genes and germline come from the mouse. The read ends 4 residues before the CDR3 terminus; that terminus is restored from the germline J gene. V and J are TRBV13-3 and TRBJ2-2; a possible D gene is TRBD1 (6 bases). Germline-derived CDR1 and CDR2 are NNHDY and SYVADS. The CDR3 spans 13 residues. V lost 6 bases to trimming and J lost 2 bases, with 8 bases between them. CDR3 DNA (partial): TGTGCCAGCACAGGGGCTAACACCGGG. Protein product: CASTGANTG. The full CDR3 protein reads CASTGANTGQLYF.

This clone was found many times. Gene names are mouse gene names. The read ends 4 residues early relative to the CDR3; the germline J gene fills the gap. The chain is built from TRBV16 and TRBJ2-1; TRBD2 matches 9 bases. The CDR3 totals 16 residues. Per germline, CDR1 SGHSA and CDR2 FRNQAP. Unmatched junction bases numbered 3, after V lost 3 bases and J lost 0 bases. CDR3 in amino acids: CASSLNWGANYAEQFF. CDR3 DNA (partial): TGTGCAAGCAGCTTGAACTGGGGGGCTAACTATGCT.

This clone was found a few times. The listed genes are named as in mouse. CDR3 sequence reads: CASSDGWVNYAEQFF. Incomplete CDR3 DNA: TGTGCCAGCAGTGATGGCTGGGTGAACTATGCT. The J gene is TRBJ2-1, the V gene TRBV13-1, with D maybe TRBD2 (5 bases). The sequence runs out 4 residues before the end of the CDR3; the remainder is reconstructed from the germline J gene. Germline V gene data show CDR1 as NSHNY and CDR2 as SYGAGN. V lost 0 bases to trimming and J lost 1 base, with 8 bases between them. This CDR3 is 15 amino acids long.

This clone came up a few times. Gene names denote mouse genes. The DNA ends 4 residues before the CDR3 does, and the rest of the CDR3 is filled in from the germline J gene. This chain joins TRBV19 and TRBJ2-1; possibly TRBD2 for D (7 bases). Trimming took off 2 bases at V and 0 bases at J, with 12 bases between the two ends. The CDR3 loop spans 16 amino acids. Per the germline V gene, CDR1 is FNHDT and CDR2 is SITEND (reference sequence). CDR3 DNA (partial): TGTGCCAGCAGTATGGTGGGGGGCGATAACTATGCT. Encoded protein: CASSMVGGDNYA. The whole CDR3 is CASSMVGGDNYAEQFF.

This clone has just a few counts. Mouse germline and gene names are used. The observed sequence ends 4 residues before the CDR3 terminus, with the missing tail filled in from the germline J gene. The gene calls are TRBV13-3 and TRBJ2-4; 8 bases are shared with TRBD2. This CDR3 has 15 amino acids. Per the germline V gene, CDR1 is NNHDY and CDR2 is SYVADS. J gave up 2 bases and V 2 bases, and 4 bases lay outside the gene matches. The sequenced part of the CDR3 DNA is TGTGCCAGCAGTGACGTACTGGGGGATCAAAAC. Translation gives CASSDVLGDQN. The entire CDR3 sequence reads CASSDVLGDQNTLYF.

In this sample, this clone turned up a few times. Genes here carry mouse names. The CDR3 end falls 4 residues outside the read, so it is completed with the germline J gene. The gene calls are TRBV13-3 and TRBJ2-5; 10 bases align to TRBD2. The germline V gene has CDR1 NNHDY and CDR2 SYVADS. This CDR3 is 14 amino acids long. CDR3 residues: CASSDWGGTDTQYF. The DNA read from the CDR3 is TGTGCCAGCAGTGACTGGGGGGGCACTGAC.

This clone was found a few times. Genes and germline come from the mouse. The read comes to an end 4 residues before the CDR3 does, leaving the germline J gene to fill in the end. This sequence joins TRBV13-1 and TRBJ2-1, with D possibly TRBD2 on 5 matching bases. The CDR3 loop spans 14 amino acids. With 1 base removed from V and 1 base from J, the gap between germline ends came to 6 bases. Looked up from germline, CDR1 is NSHNY and CDR2 is SYGAGN. CDR3: CASSDTGNYAEQFF. CDR3 DNA, as far as it was read: TGTGCCAGCAGTGATACTGGCAACTATGCT.

Of note for this clone: Gene labels here are mouse ones. The CDR3 end lies 4 residues beyond the end of the read and is filled in from the germline J gene. The V call is TRBV13-3, the J call TRBJ2-1, with D unclear. The CDR3 has 12 residues. The germline V gene encodes CDR1 NNHDY and CDR2 SYVADS. CDR3 protein: CASSDAHPEQFF. The sequenced part of the CDR3 DNA is TGTGCCAGCAGTGATGCACACCCT.